Sequencing of this T cell receptor (beta chain) was carried out in a study of blood T cells in healthy people across ages. Overall study findings and caveats: Researchers said unsorted PBMCs prevented a conclusive naive versus antigen-experienced comparison.

Together with a sample-barcoded 5' primer, a J-beta primer mix was included in a second PCR lasting roughly 6 to 12 cycles. TCRdb redid the calling of the 5' RACE reads with MiXCR, one entry per CDR3 protein. The sample carries nearly 800,000 distinct CDR3 sequences, 25% recorded once. A remark on this clonotype: Its antigen is currently unknown.

The sample was also linked to a second study, of T cells of mothers and their children.

The sequencing input was blood. The source is a boy aged 10-17 years in good health.

CDR3 amino acids: CSASAPPAKRETYEQYF. The CDR3 DNA reads as TGCAGTGCTAGCGCCCCCCCCGCCAAGCGGGAGACGTACGAGCAGTACTTC. The chain couples TRBV20-1 to TRBJ2-7; 8 bases match TRBD2. The germline gives CDR1 DFQATT, CDR2 SNEGSKA (reference sequence). Trimming removed 3 bases from V and 4 bases from J; junction bases left unmatched: 17. The CDR3 runs to 17 residues.